The TCR beta chain under discussion was sequenced for a study of cytomegalovirus exposure and HLA in healthy donors listed by TCRdb under 2017. Broadly, across the study: In an earlier analysis of around 540 of the donors, 250 to 350 Gb of sequence data and 90 million to 130 million unique TCR beta sequences from 180 million or so T cells were reported. About 320 gigabases of sequencing data and tens of millions of unique TCR sequences were included in an early release covering about 700 HLA-typed donors. Of the 300 to 400 genotyped donors, 81% fell in the genetic ancestry cluster associated with self-reported Caucasian donors. The study aimed to test whether cataloging public T cell receptors could reveal signatures of past pathogen exposure. The T cell repertoires of about 700 subjects were profiled by immunosequencing and related to cytomegalovirus serostatus. A separate validation cohort of approximately 120 different subjects was used in addition to the 666-subject first cohort. To predict cytomegalovirus infection status, the study combined high-throughput TCR immunosequencing, statistical association of individual TCRs with disease status, and machine learning. A later analysis re-analyzed previously published TCR beta repertoires from 650 to 800 donors and added high-resolution HLA genotyping to study TCR occurrence patterns. Rather than using new phenotypic data, the later analysis identified candidate immune exposures from TCR beta sequences and from how often those sequences occurred across donors. In an earlier analysis of a few hundred of the donors, high-throughput TCR beta sequencing was used to judge whether each TCR beta V gene segment behaved as functional or pseudogenic. Donor age, sex, ethnicity and CMV serostatus were compiled alongside the repertoire data. In a later genetic analysis, genome-wide SNP genotypes for 398 of the 666 donors were used, and that subset was treated as a discovery cohort. Every repertoire in the discovery cohort had been generated on one and the same sequencing platform. HLA typing covered class I and class II loci at four-digit resolution. Typing coverage varied by locus: 629-630 donors for A, B, C, DRB1 and DQB1; approximately 500 for DQA1; over 600 for DPA1; roughly 450 for DPB1. Because of strong linkage in the cohort, roughly five DR-DQ haplotypes were treated as single units for association and clustering. Among some 400 genotyped donors of the cohort, an average of approximately 220,000 unique TCR beta nucleotide sequences was sequenced per donor, of which roughly 18% were non-productive.

Library construction relied on the immunoSEQ multiplex PCR assay. The multiplex PCR relied on a mix of 60 forward primers for TCR Vbeta segments and 13 reverse primers for TCR Jbeta segments. Amplification of the CDR3 region of rearranged TCR beta genes was performed with a multiplex PCR assay on genomic DNA. The amplified TCR beta libraries were sequenced on the Illumina HiSeq System as 87-base-pair reads. On the authors' methods: Across the roughly 640 repertoires, a later analysis counted 78 million or so unique TCR beta chains, 9 million to 14 million of which were shared by at least two donors. Raw reads were error-corrected and collapsed into unique sequences with a nearest-neighbor algorithm that merged closely related sequences to remove PCR and sequencing errors. V, D and J gene segments were assigned by aligning CDR3 sequences to IMGT reference sequences. Each retained sequence needed at least a six-nucleotide match to both a V gene segment and a J gene segment. Rearrangements were classified as productive when the CDR3 lacked stop codons and remained in frame with V and J, and all other rearrangements were classified as non-productive. Following IMGT convention, CDR3 was defined as the stretch from the second conserved V-encoded cysteine to the conserved J-encoded phenylalanine. In an earlier analysis of more than 550 of the donors, sequences lacking an unambiguous match to a single V gene segment were excluded. An earlier analysis of 500 to 700 of the donors classified V segments as functional when productive rearrangements were above 56.7% and as segregating when the standard deviation between donors was above 5%. A statistical classification framework was developed to diagnose cytomegalovirus status using the catalog of TCR beta chain sequences. V and J gene assignment, in a later analysis, came from comparing TCR nucleotide sequences with IMGT/GENE-DB human TR gene sequences. Using the TCRdist pipeline, a later analysis assigned CDR3 sequences along with most-parsimonious VDJ recombination scenarios. In a later analysis, each TCR beta chain was defined by its CDR3 amino acid sequence together with its V-gene family, and reads lacking a unique V-gene family were excluded. To address suspected cross-contamination and a sequencing artifact, a later analysis removed 592 highly shared, low-generation-probability nucleotide sequences. In a later analysis, a clonal expansion index was calculated for each public chain from normalized within-repertoire ranks of inferred template counts. A later analysis computed generation probabilities with a VDJ recombination model fitted to out-of-frame rearrangements, and checked the results against IGoR. Hypergeometric tests were used in a later analysis to score TCR-TCR, TCR-HLA and TCR-CMV co-occurrence, with a repertoire-size bias correction applied to the TCR pairs. False discovery rates were estimated in a later analysis by permuting HLA or CMV assignments 20 times. In a later analysis, co-occurring TCRs were grouped with DBSCAN, and TCRdist sequence similarity was added when clustering was performed within HLA-allele-positive subsets. Co-occurrence clustering excluded repertoires with fewer than 30,000 or more than 120,000 public chains, plus five with anomalous nucleotide sharing. TCRdb's version of the immuneACCESS table is confined to in-frame rearrangements and falls short of the full clone set. An unresolved V gene accounts for under half of the shortfall where checked; the remainder is of unknown origin. The DNA was the basis for D and trimming; V, J and clone size are from that table. A total of fewer than 150,000 clones appear in this sample, around three quarters of them only once. Less than 5% of the sample lies in the top ten.

What the study reported, not specific to this receptor: Presence/absence analyses assumed roughly uniform sequencing depth across donors, an assumption that may not hold. Most TCR sequences were observed very rarely across donors, whereas some public TCRs were present in many individuals. Linkage disequilibrium might explain the correlated functional status among segregating V segments, but an unknown experimental factor could not be ruled out. According to a later genetic analysis, donors in an Asian-associated ancestry cluster had fewer N-insertions in productive TCRs than the roughly 670-donor mean. A later analysis found that TCR association rates varied across HLA loci, with DRB1 alleles showing the most associated TCRs and HLA-C alleles the fewest. The study listed 170 or so TCR beta chains as associated with cytomegalovirus. In both the original and validation cohorts, the classifier was reported to diagnose cytomegalovirus status with high specificity and sensitivity. Strong co-occurrence of HLA alleles, especially DR and DQ, made assigning TCR associations to individual alleles difficult. In a later analysis, most CMV-associated TCR beta chains were found to appear HLA-restricted, with HLA associations seemingly driven largely by CMV exposure. Compared with equally common non-associated chains, HLA-associated TCR beta chains in a later analysis were more clonally expanded and had lower generation probabilities. The earlier analysis of 587 of the donors excluded fewer than 20 rarely observed V segments, including chromosome 9 orphons, because counts were too low. Broadly in line with IMGT annotations, most TCR beta V segments showed up in productive rearrangements about 90% or about 30% of the time in an earlier analysis of 587 of the donors. A cluster of highly shared sequence variants was judged likely to represent a technical artifact of the sequencing pipeline. This cohort had only TCR beta chains sequenced, and the lack of alpha or paired-chain data limited which features could be detected. Immune exposure information for the cohort was limited to CMV serostatus. Several of the top co-occurrence clusters appeared to be linked to parvovirus B19, influenza, CMV and Epstein-Barr virus, according to a later analysis. The 87-base-pair reads could not distinguish some IMGT-functional V segments, including TRBV6-2 and TRBV6-3, so those segments were excluded. In vitro tests confirmed that a few of the cytomegalovirus-associated TCR beta chains recognize cytomegalovirus antigens. Because HLA typing was missing for some donors at each locus, association tests included only the typed subset. It was suggested by the authors that the approach could potentially be generalized to other disease states and immunological phenotypes. A further reported finding was that TCR beta sequences accurately predicted the HLA-A and HLA-B alleles for most subjects in the first cohort. V-gene and J-gene trimming of TCR beta chains was associated with a missense DCLRE1C variant in a later genetic analysis, and the association was replicated in an independent cohort. A later analysis associated 15,000 or so TCR beta sequences with specific HLA alleles at a false discovery rate of 0.05.

A distance of 4 bases separates the germline ends of V and J, which lose 2 bases and 2 bases respectively. The germline V gene encodes CDR1 SGHVS and CDR2 FQNEAQ. The CDR3 runs 13 residues from the cysteine to the phenylalanine. CDR3 DNA only is kept here, 39 bases in frame from base 1. The cohort was made up of 666 healthy bone marrow donors. All cohort members were sampled while nominally healthy, although unrecorded immune exposures were likely present. Of the approximately 620 cohort members, more than 250 had a positive CMV serostatus and approximately 370 had a negative one, while no CMV serostatus was recorded for the donor. Every donor gave a peripheral blood sample, and the peripheral blood mononuclear cells from that sample were used for TCR beta sequencing. The Qiagen DNeasy Blood Extraction Kit was used to extract genomic DNA from the blood cell samples. As concerns this clone: The antigen it binds to is not known. Within one base of it there is no much larger clone, and no base qualities were kept.

The sequence came from a man aged 30 to 39 in good health. This chain is built from TRBV7-8 and TRBJ1-5; no D gene is confidently identified. Sequenced: PBMCs. The nucleotides are TGTGCCAGCAGCTTACAGGGCAATCAGCCCCAGCATTTT. The encoded protein is CASSLQGNQPQHF.